This T cell receptor beta chain was documented in a study of T cells in Graves' hyperthyroidism and ophthalmopathy. It was RNA transcripts that yielded the amplified TCR beta CDR3 regions. TCR CDR3 regions were first amplified by RT-PCR with HTBI primers. TCRdb re-analysed the multiplex PCR reads in MiXCR, keeping a single row per CDR3 protein. The table shows fewer than 350,000 distinct CDR3 sequences, with around 20% occurring only once. This clonotype has a count of ten or more. This CDR3 has 12 amino acids. V was clipped by 10 bases and J by 6 bases; unmatched bases: 5. This TCR was sampled from a woman aged 45-60 years with Graves' hyperthyroidism. Sequenced sample: blood. The J gene is TRBJ2-1, the V gene TRBV12-3 or TRBV12-4, with 8 bases aligning to TRBD2. This CDR3 reads CATKGTSNEQFF. In DNA, the CDR3 is TGTGCCACCAAAGGGACTAGCAATGAGCAGTTCTTC.